This T cell receptor beta chain was found in a study of T-cell memory formation after mild COVID-19. On this clonotype itself: Its target is unknown.

TCRdb redid the calling of the 5' RACE reads with MiXCR, one entry per CDR3 protein. The sample records hundreds of thousands of distinct CDR3 sequences, roughly 17% being singletons. Study observations and caveats: The SARS-CoV-2 specificity of second-wave clones reaching peak at day 37 remained unverified. Mainly CM and EM harbored the contracting CD4+ clones; mainly EMRA harbored the CD8+ ones. There were some responding clones in pre-infection memory, which suggested that cross-reactive memory had joined.

The source material was PBMCs or a T cell subset sorted from them (not recorded which). The TCR sequence derives from a man between 18 and 29 years old who had mild COVID-19 (a few samples of this study predate the infection). Cell type and time point are not known.

The CDR3 loop is CASSSLGYTEAFF. The CDR3, as DNA: TGTGCCAGCAGCTCCCTGGGGTACACTGAAGCTTTCTTT. This chain connects TRBV7-2 to TRBJ1-1, with unresolved D. Germline CDR1 is SGHTA and CDR2 is FQGNSA. The CDR3 runs to 13 residues. The V and J ends lost 4 bases and 3 bases respectively, with 9 bases between them.